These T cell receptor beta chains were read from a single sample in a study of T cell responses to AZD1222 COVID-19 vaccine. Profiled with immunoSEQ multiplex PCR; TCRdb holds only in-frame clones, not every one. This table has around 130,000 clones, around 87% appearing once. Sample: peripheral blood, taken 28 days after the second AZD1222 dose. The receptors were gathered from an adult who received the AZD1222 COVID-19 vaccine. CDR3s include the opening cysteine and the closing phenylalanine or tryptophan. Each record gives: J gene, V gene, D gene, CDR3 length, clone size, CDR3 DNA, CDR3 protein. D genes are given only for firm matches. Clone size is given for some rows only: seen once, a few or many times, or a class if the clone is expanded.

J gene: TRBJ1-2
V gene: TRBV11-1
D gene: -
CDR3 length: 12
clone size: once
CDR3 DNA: TGTGCCAGCAGCTTAGACGCCTATGGCTACACCTTC
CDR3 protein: CASSLDAYGYTF

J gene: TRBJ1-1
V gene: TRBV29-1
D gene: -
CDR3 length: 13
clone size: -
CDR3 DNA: TGCAGCGTTGAGGAGGGGTGGGCGACTGAAGCTTTCTTT
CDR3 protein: CSVEEGWATEAFF

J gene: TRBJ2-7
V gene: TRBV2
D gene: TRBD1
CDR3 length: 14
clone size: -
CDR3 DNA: TGTGCCAGCAGTGCGACAGGGTTTAACCACGAGCAGTACTTC
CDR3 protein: CASSATGFNHEQYF

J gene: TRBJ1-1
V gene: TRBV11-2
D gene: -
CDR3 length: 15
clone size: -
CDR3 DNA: TGTGCCAGCAGCCCCTATCAGGGGCCAAACACTGAAGCTTTCTTT
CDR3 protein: CASSPYQGPNTEAFF

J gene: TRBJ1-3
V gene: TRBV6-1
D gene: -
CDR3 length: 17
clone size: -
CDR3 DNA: TGTGCCAGCAGTGAAATTTTCGGGTCCTTGGCAGGAAACACCATATATTTT
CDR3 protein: CASSEIFGSLAGNTIYF

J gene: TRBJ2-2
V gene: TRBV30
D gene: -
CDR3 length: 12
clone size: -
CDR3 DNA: TGTGCCTGGAGTCGGGGGACCGGGGAGCTGTTTTTT
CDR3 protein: CAWSRGTGELFF

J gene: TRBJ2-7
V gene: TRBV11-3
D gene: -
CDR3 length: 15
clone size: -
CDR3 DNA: TGTGCCAGCAGCTTAGGAGCAGGGAAAGGCTACGAGCAGTACTTC
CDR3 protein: CASSLGAGKGYEQYF

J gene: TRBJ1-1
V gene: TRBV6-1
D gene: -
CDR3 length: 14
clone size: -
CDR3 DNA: TGTGCCAGCAGTGAAGCGTCCAGAAACACTGAAGCTTTCTTT
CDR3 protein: CASSEASRNTEAFF

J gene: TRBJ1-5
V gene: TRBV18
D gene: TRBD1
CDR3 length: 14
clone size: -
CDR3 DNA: TGTGCCAGCTCACCGCCGGGACAGAATCAGCCCCAGCATTTT
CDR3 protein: CASSPPGQNQPQHF

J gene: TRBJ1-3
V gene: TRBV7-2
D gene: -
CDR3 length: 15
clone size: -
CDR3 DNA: TGTGCCAGCAGCTGGGTCACGGACGGAGGAAACACCATATATTTT
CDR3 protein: CASSWVTDGGNTIYF

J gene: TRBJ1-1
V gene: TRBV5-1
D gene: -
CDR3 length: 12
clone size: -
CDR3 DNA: TGCGCCAGCAGCCTCGAGGGGGCTGAAGCTTTCTTT
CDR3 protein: CASSLEGAEAFF